These 9 T cell receptor beta chains originate from one sample sequenced in a study of blood T cell repertoires in COVID-19. Sequenced by immunoSEQ multiplex PCR; TCRdb stores in-frame clones only, minus some. The sample has roughly 340,000 clones, under 95% seen once. Material: peripheral blood. The receptors stem from a woman under 30 who had recovered from COVID-19.

This chain connects TRBV3-1 (or the pseudogene TRBV3-2) to TRBJ1-2; maybe TRBD1 (5 bases). Trimming shortened V by 4 bases and J by 2 bases, and 11 bases separated the two germline ends. From germline, CDR1 is LGHDT and CDR2 YNNKEL (reference sequence). This CDR3 comprises 14 residues. In DNA form, the CDR3 reads TGTGCCAGCAGCCGAGAGGAGGGGAACTATGGCTACACCTTC. Translation: CASSREEGNYGYTF.

This clone was picked up one time. V usage is TRBV14 and J usage is TRBJ2-3, with 9 bases matching TRBD1. CDR1 is SGHDN and CDR2 is FVKESK in the germline V gene. J gave up 6 bases and V 3 bases, and 16 bases lay outside the gene matches. The CDR3 is 18 amino acids. The CDR3 spells CASSHPLPRDRVPDTQYF. CDR3 in DNA: TGTGCCAGCAGCCATCCCCTGCCGCGGGACAGGGTCCCGGATACGCAGTATTTT. Filled out from reference TRBV14 and TRBJ2-3, the complete variable domain reads EAGVTQFPSHSVIEKGQTVTLRCDPISGHDNLYWYRRVMGKEIKFLLHFVKESKQDESGMPNNRFLAERTGGTYSTLKVQPAELEDSGVYFCASSHPLPRDRVPDTQYFGPGTRLTVL.

This clone occurred once. The V and J genes are TRBV6-2 or TRBV6-3 and TRBJ2-2; TRBD1 matches at 10 bases. Germline lookup yields CDR1 MNHEY and CDR2 SVGEGT. The J segment lost 5 bases and the V segment lost 5 bases, leaving 8 bases of the junction unmatched. This CDR3 is 16 amino acids long. The DNA of the CDR3 is TGTGCCAGCAGTACTGGACAGGGGGGTCATACCGGGGAGCTGTTTTTT. Its translation is CASSTGQGGHTGELFF.

This clone was seen just once. The rearrangement links TRBV12-3 or TRBV12-4 to TRBJ1-6; D might be TRBD1 (5 bases). Trimming took off 7 bases at V and 8 bases at J, with 12 bases between the two ends. There are 13 residues in the CDR3. The CDR3, as DNA: TGTGCCAGCACGGGGGGTACTTATTCACCCCTCCACTTT. It specifies CASTGGTYSPLHF.

The chain recombines TRBV18 with TRBJ1-2; D gene uncertain. Germline CDR1 is KGHSH and CDR2 is LQKENI. V dropped 6 bases and J dropped 7 bases, with 12 bases sitting between them. This CDR3 contains 12 residues. CDR3 sequence: CASSPPGVGYTF. For the CDR3, the DNA is TGTGCCAGCTCCCCCCCCGGGGTTGGCTACACCTTC.

The chain joins TRBV5-4 to TRBJ2-6, with TRBD2 identical over 7 bases. The CDR3 runs to 18 residues. Germline CDR1 SGHNT, CDR2 YYREEE (reference sequence). The junction had 14 bases not matched to a gene; V was cut back by 4 bases and J by 4 bases. The DNA for the CDR3 is TGTGCCAGCAGCCCCCTCGGGGCGGGAGTTTCCGGGGCCAACGTCCTGACTTTC. Its translation is CASSPLGAGVSGANVLTF.

The chain couples TRBV27 to TRBJ2-1, with 8 bases fitting TRBD1. With 3 bases clipped from V and 3 bases from J, the junction kept 13 bases outside the gene matches. Per the germline V gene, CDR1 is MNHEY and CDR2 is SMNVEV (reference sequence). This CDR3 is 18 amino acids long. The CDR3 reads CASSFLPWAGGGYNEQFF. In DNA, the CDR3 is TGTGCCAGCAGTTTTCTCCCCTGGGCAGGGGGCGGCTACAATGAGCAGTTCTTC.

This chain connects TRBV9 to TRBJ1-6; D is ambiguous. Per germline, CDR1 SGDLS and CDR2 YYNGEE. This CDR3 contains 12 residues. The ends were cut back, 4 bases at V and 17 bases at J, with 16 bases in the middle. The DNA of the CDR3 is TGTGCCAGCAGCCTTCCCGGCGGCGAGGTCCACTTT. Protein sequence: CASSLPGGEVHF.

The chain uses TRBV11-2 and TRBJ1-2; a weak D match, TRBD1 (5 bases). CDR3 size: 14 residues. Germline loops: CDR1 SGHAT, CDR2 FQNNGV. The V and J ends lost 5 bases and 0 bases respectively, with 10 bases between them. The CDR3 DNA is TGTGCCAGCAGCCCTACGACAGCTAACTATGGCTACACCTTC. Its protein product is CASSPTTANYGYTF. Full variable domain (outside the CDR3, taken from reference TRBV11-2 and TRBJ1-2): EAGVAQSPRYKIIEKRQSVAFWCNPISGHATLYWYQQILGQGPKLLIQFQNNGVVDDSQLPKDRFSAERLKGVDSTLKIQPAKLEDSAVYLCASSPTTANYGYTFGSGTRLTVV.